Shown below are 14 T cell receptor beta chains from a single sample sequenced in a study of shared clonotypes between healthy human individuals. Generated by immunoSEQ multiplex PCR, the TCRdb table keeps only in-frame clones and is missing some. Of about 2 million clones in the sample, about 95% were seen once. The source material was naive CD4+ T cells sorted from blood. Subset: CD45RA+ positively selected. The receptors derive from a man between 18 and 35 years old in good health.

This sequence joins TRBV5-6 and TRBJ1-6; D might be TRBD1 (6 bases). The CDR3 has 16 amino acids. V was clipped by 7 bases and J by 2 bases, with 16 bases between them. Germline lookup yields CDR1 SGHDT and CDR2 YYEEEE. CDR3 in amino acids: CASSAETGAYNSPLHF. Here the CDR3 DNA reads TGTGCCAGCTCTGCTGAGACAGGTGCCTATAATTCACCCCTCCACTTT.

V gene TRBV5-8 combines with J gene TRBJ1-5; D unresolved. The V gene's germline CDR1 is SGHTS and CDR2 YDEGEE. Trimming left V 4 bases short and J 5 bases short, with 16 bases between. This CDR3 comprises 15 residues. The CDR3 protein is CASSLRHPGYQPQHF. The CDR3, as DNA: TGTGCCAGCAGCCTTCGACACCCCGGGTATCAGCCCCAGCATTTT.

Comment on this clone: The identical CDR3 is also encoded by other nucleotide sequences in the sample. The genes are TRBV18 and TRBJ2-7; D gene uncertain. The V gene lost 6 bases and the J gene lost 1 base, with 7 bases spanning the gap. Germline CDR1 is KGHSH and CDR2 is LQKENI. The length of the CDR3 is 12 residues. The CDR3 coding sequence is TGTGCCAGCTCTCCTTCATCCTACGAGCAGTACTTC. Translating it yields CASSPSSYEQYF.

The J gene is TRBJ1-2, the V gene TRBV5-1; 8 bases are shared with TRBD1. Trimming cost V 4 bases and J 0 bases; bases outside gene matches: 8. This CDR3 is built from 16 residues. Germline V gene sequence: CDR1 SGHRS, CDR2 YFSETQ. The CDR3: CASSIGLDRANYGYTF. CDR3 coding DNA: TGCGCCAGCAGCATCGGGTTGGACAGGGCTAACTATGGCTACACCTTC.

V gene TRBV4-2 combines with J gene TRBJ1-2; 7 nucleotides agree with TRBD1. V gave up 0 bases and J gave up 2 bases; unmatched junction bases: 18. There are 20 residues in the CDR3. Germline V gene data show CDR1 as LGHNA and CDR2 as YNFKEQ. The CDR3 nucleotides read TGTGCCAGCAGCCAAGACTTTGGTGACGCAGGGGGAAGGAGGAACTATGGCTACACCTTC. Translated, it gives CASSQDFGDAGGRRNYGYTF.

The J gene is TRBJ1-1, the V gene TRBV18; 7 bases map to TRBD1. This CDR3 is 14 amino acids long. The germline gives CDR1 KGHSH, CDR2 LQKENI. Trimming removed 4 bases from V and 4 bases from J; junction bases left unmatched: 6. CDR3 DNA sequence: TGTGCCAGCTCACGTTCTCAGGGGGGCACTGAAGCTTTCTTT. It yields the protein CASSRSQGGTEAFF. The full variable domain, rest sourced from reference TRBV18 and TRBJ1-1, is NAGVMQNPRHLVRRRGQEARLRCSPMKGHSHVYWYRQLPEEGLKFMVYLQKENIIDESGMPKERFSAEFPKEGPSILRIQQVVRGDSAAYFCASSRSQGGTEAFFGQGTRLTVV.

This sequence joins TRBV4-1 and TRBJ2-5, with TRBD2 as a possible D gene (7 bases). The CDR3 contains 15 residues. Germline CDR1 is MGHRA and CDR2 is YSYEKL. V lost 4 bases and J lost 5, with 17 bases in between. This CDR3 reads CASSLLPGGRETQYF. The CDR3 bases are TGCGCCAGCAGCCTCCTGCCGGGGGGCAGGGAGACCCAGTACTTC.

The chain combines TRBV11-2 with TRBJ2-1; TRBD1 might be the D (5 bases). The V gene lost 2 bases and the J gene lost 6 bases, with 14 bases spanning the gap. The germline gives CDR1 SGHAT, CDR2 FQNNGV. The CDR3 runs to 15 residues. The CDR3 sequence is CASSLQGSPTNEQFF. The CDR3 DNA follows: TGTGCCAGCAGCTTACAGGGTAGTCCCACCAATGAGCAGTTCTTC.

The chain carries TRBV30 and TRBJ2-2; 7 nucleotides line up with TRBD1. The CDR3 sequence is 14 residues long. V trimming: 1 base; J trimming: 6 bases; junction bases outside the gene matches: 5. CDR1 is GTSNPN and CDR2 is SVGIG in the germline V gene (reference sequence). For the CDR3, the DNA is TGTGCCTGGAGTGCCGACAGGGCGGCCGGGGAGCTGTTTTTT. The encoded protein is CAWSADRAAGELFF.

The chain links TRBV4-3 to TRBJ2-7; D is possibly TRBD1 (5 bases). The V gene lost 4 bases and the J gene lost 4 bases, with 11 bases spanning the gap. The CDR3 is made up of 13 amino acids. From germline, CDR1 is LGHNA and CDR2 YSLEER. The CDR3 sequence: CASSLDTLYEQYF. CDR3 bases: TGCGCCAGCAGCCTGGACACTTTGTACGAGCAGTACTTC.

V gene TRBV2 combines with J gene TRBJ1-1; no clear D. Germline loops: CDR1 SNHLY, CDR2 FYNNEI. Between the trimmed V and J ends, which lost 7 bases and 0 bases, there was a span of 9 bases. The CDR3 consists of 13 residues. CDR3 in amino acids: CASTPALNTEAFF. The CDR3 DNA reads as TGTGCCAGCACGCCCGCGCTGAACACTGAAGCTTTCTTT.

This chain joins TRBV27 and TRBJ2-1; 7 positions match TRBD1. Germline V lookup: CDR1 MNHEY, CDR2 SMNVEV (reference sequence). The CDR3 runs 14 residues. The junction had 2 bases not matched to a gene; V was cut back by 2 bases and J by 4 bases. For the CDR3, the DNA is TGTGCCAGCAGTTTACGGACAGGATACAATGAGCAGTTCTTC. Residues: CASSLRTGYNEQFF.

There are a few counts of this clone. An end of the junction differs from the germline gene, which may be a read error. The CDR3 protein is CAMSGQGIDSPLHF. The CDR3 coding sequence is TGTGCCATGAGTGGGCAGGGGATTGATTCACCCCTCCACTTT. This chain links TRBV10-3 with TRBJ1-6, with D perhaps matching TRBD1 (6 bases). Per the germline V gene, CDR1 is ENHRY and CDR2 is SYGVKD. The CDR3 loop spans 14 amino acids.

This clone has only one observation. The chain recombines TRBV7-9 with TRBJ2-7; weak D call: TRBD2 (5 bases). V gave up 5 bases and J gave up 6 bases, with 11 bases separating them. This CDR3 comprises 12 residues. CDR1 and CDR2 from the germline V gene are SEHNR and FQNEAQ (reference sequence). The CDR3 DNA reads TGTGCCAGCAGCATTGGACTCACCGAGCAGTACTTC. Translating it yields CASSIGLTEQYF.